The T cell receptor beta chain described here comes from a study of blood T cell repertoires in COVID-19. On the study more broadly: T cells, B-cell-depleted T cells, or PBMCs provided the cDNA or gDNA that served as material.

Authors' methods: Using reference gene primer amplification, nucleated cell counts were estimated. The table came from immunoSEQ multiplex PCR; TCRdb's copy has only in-frame clones and leaves some out. V and J calls and clone size are those listed in that table; D and trimming were worked out from the DNA. In the table there are around 200,000 clones, approximately 84% of which are singletons. The CDR3 has 13 amino acids. Germline CDR1 and CDR2: LNHDA and SQIVND (reference sequence). V gave up 3 bases and J gave up 4 bases, with 7 bases separating them. The sequence was collected from a human donor in a cohort sampled during active COVID-19. The V gene is TRBV19, the J gene TRBJ1-5; D not certain. Input material: peripheral blood. This CDR3 reads CASSITSNQPQHF. CDR3 in DNA: TGTGCCAGTAGTATTACCAGTAATCAGCCCCAGCATTTT. Filled out from reference TRBV19 and TRBJ1-5, the complete variable domain reads DGGITQSPKYLFRKEGQNVTLSCEQNLNHDAMYWYRQDPGQGLRLIYYSQIVNDFQKGDIAEGYSVSREKKESFPLTVTSAQKNPTAFYLCASSITSNQPQHFGDGTRLSIL.